This TCR beta chain was captured in a study of OX40 agonist ivuxolimab in advanced cancers. Study context: Patients received the agonistic anti-OX40 (CD134) antibody ivuxolimab.

Profiling relied on immunoSEQ multiplex PCR, and the TCRdb table lists in-frame clones only, not all of them. The sample holds about 96,000 clones, about 84% seen once. The CDR3 consists of 14 residues. The V gene lost 7 bases and the J gene lost 4 bases, with 15 bases spanning the gap. This specimen consisted of CD4+ or CD8+ T cells sorted from blood, obtained in a trial of the OX40 agonist ivuxolimab. The origin of this receptor is an adult with an advanced solid tumor such as melanoma, head and neck, liver or kidney cancer. The V and J genes are TRBV23-1 and TRBJ2-3; D perhaps matches TRBD1 (5 bases). TRBV23-1 is noted as an ORF with a role that remains uncertain. Here the CDR3 DNA reads TGCGCCAGCATTCGGAGCAGGGTGGCAGATACGCAGTATTTT. It encodes CASIRSRVADTQYF.